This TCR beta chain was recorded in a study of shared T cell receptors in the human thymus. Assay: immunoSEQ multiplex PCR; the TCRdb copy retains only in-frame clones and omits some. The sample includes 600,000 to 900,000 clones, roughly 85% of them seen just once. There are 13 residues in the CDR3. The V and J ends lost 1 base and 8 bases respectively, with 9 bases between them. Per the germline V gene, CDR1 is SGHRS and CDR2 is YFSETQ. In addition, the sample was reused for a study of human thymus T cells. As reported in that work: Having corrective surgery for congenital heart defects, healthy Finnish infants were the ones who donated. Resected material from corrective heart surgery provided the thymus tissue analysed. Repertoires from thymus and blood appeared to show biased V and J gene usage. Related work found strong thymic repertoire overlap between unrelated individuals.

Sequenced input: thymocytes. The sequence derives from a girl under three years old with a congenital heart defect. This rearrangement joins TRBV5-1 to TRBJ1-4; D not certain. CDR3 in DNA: TGCGCCAGCAGCTTGCCGGGAGAGGAAAAACTGTTTTTT. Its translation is CASSLPGEEKLFF.